This T cell receptor (beta chain) was found in a study of blood T cell repertoires in COVID-19. Study as a whole: Researchers got acute and convalescent COVID-19 samples from the United States, Italy and Spain. PBMCs, B-cell-depleted T cells, or T cells provided the cDNA or gDNA that made up the material.

Germline CDR1 KGHSH, CDR2 LQKENI. CDR3 length: 15 amino acids. The germline V and J ends were trimmed by 6 bases and 6 bases, with 20 bases remaining between them. Per the original data handling: Quantification of nucleated cells was approximated via reference gene primer amplification. Some clones are missing from TCRdb's copy, which holds only in-frame ones; the method was immunoSEQ multiplex PCR. From that table come the V and J calls and clone size; the DNA was used to work out D and trimming. The data hold 50,000 to 65,000 clones, with around nine tenths observed a single time. The rearrangement links TRBV18 to TRBJ1-1; no clear D gene. The sample consisted of peripheral blood. This TCR came from a man in his sixties or seventies with acute or convalescent COVID-19. The CDR3 loop is CASSTTFGEASEAFF. As DNA, the CDR3 is TGTGCCAGCTCTACTACATTTGGTGAGGCATCTGAAGCTTTCTTT.